This entry lists 18 T cell receptor beta chains sequenced from one sample in a study of monozygotic twins with inflammatory bowel disease. TCRdb reprocessed the 5' RACE reads and stores each CDR3 protein as one record, lacking DNA. The repertoire table contains around 400,000 distinct CDR3 sequences. Sequenced input: blood. The receptors come from a human donor with ulcerative colitis or Crohn's disease, or a healthy co-twin of an affected twin (not recorded which).

This chain connects TRBV5-1 to TRBJ2-1; the D call of TRBD1 rests on TCRdb alone, since no DNA is present to check it. The CDR3 extends over 18 amino acids. Germline V gives CDR1 SGHRS, CDR2 YFSETQ. Here the CDR3 reads CASPQIYREPSSYNEQFF.

V gene TRBV20-1 combines with J gene TRBJ2-7. The length of the CDR3 is 12 residues. The germline V gene has CDR1 DFQATT and CDR2 SNEGSKA (reference sequence). CDR3 in amino acids: CSARGRDYEQYF.

This chain links TRBV25-1 with TRBJ1-4; TCRdb proposes TRBD1, but this gene call is untestable without DNA. CDR1 is MGHDK and CDR2 is SYGVNS in the germline V gene. This CDR3 contains 16 residues. The chain's CDR3 is CASSEYAGTTNEKLFF.

The CDR3 spells CAIKVAGPNTGELFF. The chain links TRBV10-3 to TRBJ2-2. The CDR3 covers 15 residues. Germline loops: CDR1 ENHRY, CDR2 SYGVKD.

The V call is TRBV7-3, the J call TRBJ2-1; without DNA, the TCRdb call of TRBD1 cannot be checked. This CDR3 comprises 13 residues. Per the germline V gene, CDR1 is SGHTA and CDR2 is FQGTGA. The CDR3 region is CASSNDLGGEQFF. The full variable domain, its missing parts supplied by reference TRBV7-3 and TRBJ2-1, is GAGVSQTPSNKVTEKGKYVELRCDPISGHTALYWYRQSLGQGPEFLIYFQGTGAADDSGLPNDRFFAVRPEGSVSTLKIQRTERGDSAVYLCASSNDLGGEQFFGPGTRLTVL.

The chain is built from TRBV20-1 and TRBJ2-7; TCRdb's D gene call, TRBD2, goes unchecked for lack of DNA. The CDR3 is made up of 15 amino acids. In germline, CDR1 is DFQATT, CDR2 SNEGSKA (reference sequence). This chain's CDR3 is CSARDRGGLSYEQYF.

This chain connects TRBV7-2 to TRBJ2-7; without DNA, the TCRdb call of TRBD2 cannot be checked. The CDR3 totals 16 residues. Germline CDR1 is SGHTA and CDR2 is FQGNSA. CDR3: CASSQSGLAGGGEQYF.

The chain uses TRBV7-9 and TRBJ1-2. CDR1 SEHNR and CDR2 FQNEAQ come from the germline V gene (reference sequence). This CDR3 is 16 amino acids long. The CDR3 reads CASSLSFGSPSHGYTF.

CDR3 in amino acids: CASSYLQVFGPEAFF. This chain links TRBV6-2 or TRBV6-3 with TRBJ1-1. CDR1 is MNHEY and CDR2 is SVGEGT in the germline V gene. There are 15 residues in the CDR3.

The gene calls are TRBV6-5 and TRBJ1-6; TCRdb returns TRBD1, unconfirmable since there is no DNA. The CDR3 runs to 16 residues. The germline V gene encodes CDR1 MNHEY and CDR2 SVGAGI. CDR3 amino acids: CASSSTGKPYNSPLHF.

The V and J genes are TRBV5-4 and TRBJ2-1; TCRdb reports TRBD2, a call that lacks DNA to check it against. CDR1 and CDR2 from the germline V gene are SGHNT and YYREEE (reference sequence). The CDR3 has 15 amino acids. CDR3 residues: CASRSLAGSYNEQFF.

This chain links TRBV2 with TRBJ2-4. Per germline, CDR1 SNHLY and CDR2 FYNNEI. The CDR3 is 15 residues long. Here the CDR3 reads CASEFGGLAKNIQYF.

The chain recombines TRBV5-1 with TRBJ2-1. Per the germline V gene, CDR1 is SGHRS and CDR2 is YFSETQ. CDR3 length: 15 amino acids. The CDR3: CASSMDFSSYNEQFF.

This chain connects TRBV27 to TRBJ2-3. The CDR3 covers 13 residues. From germline, CDR1 is MNHEY and CDR2 SMNVEV (reference sequence). The CDR3 is CASSLRGTDTQYF.

The chain links TRBV27 to TRBJ2-2; the TRBD2 assignment by TCRdb is unverifiable without DNA. CDR3 length: 12 amino acids. Per the germline V gene, CDR1 is MNHEY and CDR2 is SMNVEV (reference sequence). The CDR3 sequence is CASTSSTGELFF.

The CDR3 here is CAISESGNQPQHF. The chain links TRBV10-3 to TRBJ1-5. In germline, CDR1 is ENHRY, CDR2 SYGVKD. The CDR3 totals 13 residues.

The V and J genes are TRBV20-1 and TRBJ2-5; TCRdb calls TRBD1, which cannot be checked without DNA. This CDR3 has 14 amino acids. Per germline, CDR1 DFQATT and CDR2 SNEGSKA (reference sequence). This CDR3 is CSANGQPGKETQYF.

The V and J genes are TRBV3-1 and TRBJ1-3. Per the germline V gene, CDR1 is LGHDT and CDR2 is YNNKEL (reference sequence). The CDR3 runs to 15 residues. CDR3 region: CASSQDTISGNTIYF.